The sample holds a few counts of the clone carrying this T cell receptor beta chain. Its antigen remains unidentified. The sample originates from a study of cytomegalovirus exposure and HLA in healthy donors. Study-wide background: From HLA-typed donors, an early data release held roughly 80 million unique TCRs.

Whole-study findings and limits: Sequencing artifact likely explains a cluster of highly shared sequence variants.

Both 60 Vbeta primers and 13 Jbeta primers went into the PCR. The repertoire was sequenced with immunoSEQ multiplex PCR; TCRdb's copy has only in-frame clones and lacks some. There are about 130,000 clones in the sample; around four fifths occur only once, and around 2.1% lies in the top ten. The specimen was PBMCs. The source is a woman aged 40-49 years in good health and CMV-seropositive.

The CDR3 DNA reads as TGTGCCAGCGGTAGGGCGGTCGATCAGGGCGGCTACACCTTC. Amino acids: CASGRAVDQGGYTF. The rearrangement uses TRBV6-1 and TRBJ1-2; the D gene is possibly TRBD1 (5 bases). The germline CDR1 and CDR2 sequences are MNHNS and SASEGT. The CDR3 spans 14 residues. V was clipped by 8 bases and J by 8 bases, with 21 bases between them.